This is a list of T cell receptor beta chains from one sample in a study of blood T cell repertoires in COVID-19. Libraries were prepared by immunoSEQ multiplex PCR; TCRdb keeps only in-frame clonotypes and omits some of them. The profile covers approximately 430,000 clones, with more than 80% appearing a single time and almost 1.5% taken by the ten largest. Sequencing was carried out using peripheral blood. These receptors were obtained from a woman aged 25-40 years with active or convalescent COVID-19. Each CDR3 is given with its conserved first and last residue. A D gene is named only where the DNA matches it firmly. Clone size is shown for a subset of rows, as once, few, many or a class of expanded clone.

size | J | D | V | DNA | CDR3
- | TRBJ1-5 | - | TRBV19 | TGTGCCAGTAGTAATCCCTATAGGACGGGAAATAGCAATCAGCCCCAGCATTTT | CASSNPYRTGNSNQPQHF
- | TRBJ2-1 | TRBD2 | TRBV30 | TGTGCCTGGGCTAGCGGGAGGGGTGAGCAGTTCTTC | CAWASGRGEQFF
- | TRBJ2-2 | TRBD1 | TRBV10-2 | TGCGCCAGCAGTGAACCAACGACAGGGGCGTTCACCGGGGAGCTGTTTTTT | CASSEPTTGAFTGELFF
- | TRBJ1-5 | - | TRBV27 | TGTGCCAGCAGTTCGGGGAATAGCAATCAGCCCCAGCATTTT | CASSSGNSNQPQHF
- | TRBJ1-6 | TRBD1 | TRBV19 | TGTGCCAGTAGTATAGGTCCGGTATCCCGACAGGGGGATTCACCCCTCCACTTT | CASSIGPVSRQGDSPLHF
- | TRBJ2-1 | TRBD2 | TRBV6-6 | TGTGCCAGCAGTTCCGTAGCGGGGGGGCGGGAGCAGTTCTTC | CASSSVAGGREQFF
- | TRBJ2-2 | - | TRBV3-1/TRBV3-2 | TGTGCCAGCAGGTTGGGACTGCAAACCGGGGAGCTGTTTTTT | CASRLGLQTGELFF
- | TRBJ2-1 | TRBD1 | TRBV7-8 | TGTGCCAGCAGCTCCTACCCTACAGGGGGTGCCTACAATGAGCAGTTCTTC | CASSSYPTGGAYNEQFF
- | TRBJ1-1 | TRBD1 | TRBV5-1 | TGCGCCAGCAGCTGGGTACAGGGGGAGGGAAACACTGAAGCTTTCTTT | CASSWVQGEGNTEAFF
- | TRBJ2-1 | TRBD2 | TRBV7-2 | TGTGCCAGCAGCGCCGCTAGCGGGATCTACAATGAGCAGTTCTTC | CASSAASGIYNEQFF
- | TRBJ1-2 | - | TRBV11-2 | TGTGCCAGCAGCCCCAGTGCTCAGGGCCTTTATGGCTACACCTTC | CASSPSAQGLYGYTF
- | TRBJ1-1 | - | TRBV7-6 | TGTGCCAGCAGCTTAGCGGACATCTCACTGACTGCTTTCTTT | CASSLADISLTAFF
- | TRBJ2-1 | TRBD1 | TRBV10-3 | TGTGCCATCAGTGGGATCGGGACAGGGGATAATGAGCAGTTCTTC | CAISGIGTGDNEQFF
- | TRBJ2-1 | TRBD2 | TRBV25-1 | TGTGCCAGCAGTGATTCCCGGCGGGGGGAGCAGTTCTTC | CASSDSRRGEQFF
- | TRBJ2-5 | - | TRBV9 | TGTGCCAGCAGCGTAGGAGCAGGTAACCAAGAGACCCAGTACTTC | CASSVGAGNQETQYF
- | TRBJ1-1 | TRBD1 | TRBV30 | TGTGCCTGGCGGACAGGGACTGAAGCTTTCTTT | CAWRTGTEAFF
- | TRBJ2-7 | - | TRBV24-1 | TGTGCCACCCAGGCAGGGGCGTGGGGGGAGCAGTACTTC | CATQAGAWGEQYF
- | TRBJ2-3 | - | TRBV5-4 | TGTGCCAGCAGCTTGATGGAGCCTGGCACAGATACGCAGTATTTT | CASSLMEPGTDTQYF
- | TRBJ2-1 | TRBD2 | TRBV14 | TGTGCCAGCAGCCAAGGCAGGACTAGCGGGAGCAATGAGCAGTTCTTC | CASSQGRTSGSNEQFF
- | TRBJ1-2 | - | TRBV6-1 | TGTGCCAGCAGTGAAGGGAAGAACAGGGCTAACTATGGCTACACCTTC | CASSEGKNRANYGYTF
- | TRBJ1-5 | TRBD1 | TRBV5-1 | TGCGCCAGCAGCTGGACAGGGGGTCAGCCCCAGCATTTT | CASSWTGGQPQHF
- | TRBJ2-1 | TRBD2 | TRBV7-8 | TGTGCCAGCAGCACGGGACTAGCGGGAGGTGAGCAGTTCTTC | CASSTGLAGGEQFF
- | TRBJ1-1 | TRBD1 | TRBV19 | TGTGCCAGTATCAACAGGGGGATGAACACTGAAGCTTTCTTT | CASINRGMNTEAFF
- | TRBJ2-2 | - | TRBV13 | TGTGCCAGCAGCTTTTCCGGCAGGGAAAACACCGGGGAGCTGTTTTTT | CASSFSGRENTGELFF
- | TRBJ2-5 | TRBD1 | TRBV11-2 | TGTGCCAGCAGCTTAGACGGGACAGGGGGAGAGACCCAGTACTTC | CASSLDGTGGETQYF
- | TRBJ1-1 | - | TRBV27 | TGTGCCAGCGGCTTAGTCGACCGGGGAATCCACACTGAAGCTTTCTTT | CASGLVDRGIHTEAFF
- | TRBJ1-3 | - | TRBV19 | TGTGCCAGTAGTCTCCTAATCCGGGAAGCCTCTGGAAACACCATATATTTT | CASSLLIREASGNTIYF
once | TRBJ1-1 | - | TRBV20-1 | TGCAGTGTTGGGGCGAACACTGAAGCTTTCTTT | CSVGANTEAFF
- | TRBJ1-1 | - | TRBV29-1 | TGCAGCGTGGGCCTTTGGGGGGAAAGCACTGAAGCTTTCTTT | CSVGLWGESTEAFF
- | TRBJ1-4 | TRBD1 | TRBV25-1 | TGTGCCATCACCGGACAGGGGGATGAAAAACTGTTTTTT | CAITGQGDEKLFF
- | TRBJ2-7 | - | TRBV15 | TGTGCCACCAGCAGAGATTTCGGGGGCGCAGGGGGGCAGTACTTC | CATSRDFGGAGGQYF
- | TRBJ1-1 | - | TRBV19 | TGTGCCAGTAGGACTACAGGGCCGAACACTGAAGCTTTCTTT | CASRTTGPNTEAFF
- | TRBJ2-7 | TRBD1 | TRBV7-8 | TGTGCCAGCAGCTTCCAGGGGGTAGGGTACGAGCAGTACTTC | CASSFQGVGYEQYF
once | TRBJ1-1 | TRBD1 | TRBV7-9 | TGTGCCAGCAGCGCCACAGGGGACACTGAAGCTTTCTTT | CASSATGDTEAFF
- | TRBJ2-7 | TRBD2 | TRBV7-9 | TGTGCCAGCAGCTCCGTGGGGACTAGCGGGGACGAGCAGTACTTC | CASSSVGTSGDEQYF
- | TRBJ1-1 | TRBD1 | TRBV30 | TGTGCCTGGAGCCCCGACAGGGACACTGAAGCTTTCTTT | CAWSPDRDTEAFF
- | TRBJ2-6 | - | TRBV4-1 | TGCGCCAGCAGCCAAGGCATGCAGCGCTCTGGGGCCAACGTCCTGACTTTC | CASSQGMQRSGANVLTF
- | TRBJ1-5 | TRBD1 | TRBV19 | TGTGCCAGTACCCAAGCCGGGACAGGGGTTGGGAGCAATCAGCCCCAGCATTTT | CASTQAGTGVGSNQPQHF
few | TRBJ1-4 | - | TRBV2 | TGTGCCAGCAGTGGAGTGTCGACAGCCACTAATGAAAAACTGTTTTTT | CASSGVSTATNEKLFF
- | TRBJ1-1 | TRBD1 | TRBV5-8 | TGTGCCAGCAGCGACAGGGGGCTGGTGAACACTGAAGCTTTCTTT | CASSDRGLVNTEAFF
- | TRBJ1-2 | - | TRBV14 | TGTGCCAGCAGCCAAGTACCGATCCGGGGGGCCGACTATGGCTACACCTTC | CASSQVPIRGADYGYTF
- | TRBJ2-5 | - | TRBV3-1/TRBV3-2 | TGTGCCAGCAGCCAAGAACAGGGAAAGACCCAGTACTTC | CASSQEQGKTQYF